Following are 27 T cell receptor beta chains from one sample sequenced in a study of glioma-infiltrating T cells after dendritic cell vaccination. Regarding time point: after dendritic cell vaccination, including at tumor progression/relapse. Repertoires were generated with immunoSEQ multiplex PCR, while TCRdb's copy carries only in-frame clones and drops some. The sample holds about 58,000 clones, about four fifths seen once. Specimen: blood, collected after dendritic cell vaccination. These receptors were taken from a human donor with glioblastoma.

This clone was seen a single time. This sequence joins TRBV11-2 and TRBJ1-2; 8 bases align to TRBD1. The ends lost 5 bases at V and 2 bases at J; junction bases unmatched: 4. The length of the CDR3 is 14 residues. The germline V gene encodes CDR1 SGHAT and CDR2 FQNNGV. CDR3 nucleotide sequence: TGTGCCAGCAGCCTACGGACAGGGAACTATGGCTACACCTTC. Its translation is CASSLRTGNYGYTF.

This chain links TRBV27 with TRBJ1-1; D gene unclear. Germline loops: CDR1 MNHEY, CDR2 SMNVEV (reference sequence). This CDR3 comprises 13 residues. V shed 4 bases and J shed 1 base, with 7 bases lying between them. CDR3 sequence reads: CASSSGENTEAFF. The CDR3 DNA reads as TGTGCCAGCAGTTCCGGAGAGAACACTGAAGCTTTCTTT.

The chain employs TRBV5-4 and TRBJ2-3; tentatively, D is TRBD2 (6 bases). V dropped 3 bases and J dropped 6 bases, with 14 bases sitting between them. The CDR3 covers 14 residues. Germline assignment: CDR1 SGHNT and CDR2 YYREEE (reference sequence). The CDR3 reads CASSSKGGGDTQYF. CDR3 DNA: TGTGCCAGCAGCTCTAAGGGAGGAGGCGATACGCAGTATTTT.

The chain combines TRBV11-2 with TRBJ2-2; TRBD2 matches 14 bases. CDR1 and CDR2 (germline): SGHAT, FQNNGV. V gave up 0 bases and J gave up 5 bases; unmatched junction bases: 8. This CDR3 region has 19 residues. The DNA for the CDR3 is TGTGCCAGCAGCTTAGATCCCGGACTAGCGGGGGGTGTGACCGGGGAGCTGTTTTTT. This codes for CASSLDPGLAGGVTGELFF.

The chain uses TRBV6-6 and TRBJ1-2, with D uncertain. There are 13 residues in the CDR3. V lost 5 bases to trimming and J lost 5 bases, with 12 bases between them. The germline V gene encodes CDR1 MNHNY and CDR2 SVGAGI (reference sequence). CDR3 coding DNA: TGTGCCAGCAGTGAGGGAGGGTGGTATGGCTACACCTTC. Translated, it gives CASSEGGWYGYTF.

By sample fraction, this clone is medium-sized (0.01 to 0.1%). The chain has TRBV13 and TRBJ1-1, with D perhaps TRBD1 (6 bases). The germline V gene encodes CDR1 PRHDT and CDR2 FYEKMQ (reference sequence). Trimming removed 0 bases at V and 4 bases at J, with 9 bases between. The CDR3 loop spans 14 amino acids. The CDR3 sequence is CASSLGRGSTEAFF. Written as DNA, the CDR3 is TGTGCCAGCAGCTTAGGCAGGGGTAGCACTGAAGCTTTCTTT.

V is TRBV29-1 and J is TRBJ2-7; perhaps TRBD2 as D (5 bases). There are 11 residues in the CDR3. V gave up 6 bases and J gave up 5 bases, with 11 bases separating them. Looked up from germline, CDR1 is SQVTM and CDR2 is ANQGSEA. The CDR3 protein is CSVRGPDEQYF. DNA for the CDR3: TGCAGCGTAAGAGGGCCGGACGAGCAGTACTTC.

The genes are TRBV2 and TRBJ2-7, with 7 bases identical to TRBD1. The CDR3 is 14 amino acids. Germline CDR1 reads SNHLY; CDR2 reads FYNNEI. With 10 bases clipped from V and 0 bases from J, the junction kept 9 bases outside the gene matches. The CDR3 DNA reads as TGTGCCACCCAAAGGGACAGTAGCTCCTACGAGCAGTACTTC. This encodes CATQRDSSSYEQYF.

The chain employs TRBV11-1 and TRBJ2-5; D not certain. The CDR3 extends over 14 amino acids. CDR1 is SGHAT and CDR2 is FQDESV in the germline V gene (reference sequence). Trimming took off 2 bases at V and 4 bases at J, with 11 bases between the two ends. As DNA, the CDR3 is TGTGCCAGCAGCTTAAACTTCGAAGCAGAGACCCAGTACTTC. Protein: CASSLNFEAETQYF. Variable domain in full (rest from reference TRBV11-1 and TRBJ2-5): EAEVAQSPRYKITEKSQAVAFWCDPISGHATLYWYRQILGQGPELLVQFQDESVVDDSQLPKDRFSAERLKGVDSTLKIQPAELGDSAMYLCASSLNFEAETQYFGPGTRLLVL.

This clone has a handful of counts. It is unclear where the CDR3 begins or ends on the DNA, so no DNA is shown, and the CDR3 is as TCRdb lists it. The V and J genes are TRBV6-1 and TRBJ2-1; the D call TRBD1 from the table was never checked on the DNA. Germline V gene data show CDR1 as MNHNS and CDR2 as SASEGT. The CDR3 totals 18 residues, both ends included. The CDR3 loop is CASSEYSFGEGVYNEQFF.

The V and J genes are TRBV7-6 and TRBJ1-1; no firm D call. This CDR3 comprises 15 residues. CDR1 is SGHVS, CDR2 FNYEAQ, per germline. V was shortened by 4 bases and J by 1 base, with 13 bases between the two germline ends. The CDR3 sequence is CASSSTDTGNTEAFF. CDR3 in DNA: TGTGCCAGCAGCTCTACCGACACTGGGAACACTGAAGCTTTCTTT.

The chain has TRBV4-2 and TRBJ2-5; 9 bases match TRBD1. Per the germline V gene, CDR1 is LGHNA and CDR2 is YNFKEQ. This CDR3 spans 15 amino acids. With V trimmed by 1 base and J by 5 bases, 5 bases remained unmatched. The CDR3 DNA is TGTGCCAGCAGCCAAGGTGGGACAGGGTCCGAGACCCAGTACTTC. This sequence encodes CASSQGGTGSETQYF.

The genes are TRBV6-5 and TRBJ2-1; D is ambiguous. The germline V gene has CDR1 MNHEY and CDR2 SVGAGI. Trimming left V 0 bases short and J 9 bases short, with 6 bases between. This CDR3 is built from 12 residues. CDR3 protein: CASSYSHGEQFF. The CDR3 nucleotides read TGTGCCAGCAGTTACTCGCACGGTGAGCAGTTCTTC.

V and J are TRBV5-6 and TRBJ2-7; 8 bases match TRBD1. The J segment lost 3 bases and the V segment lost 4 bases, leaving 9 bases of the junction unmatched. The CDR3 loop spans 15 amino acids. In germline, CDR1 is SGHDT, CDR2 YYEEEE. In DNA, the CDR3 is TGTGCCAGCAGCCCCGCGGACAGGGTCTTCTACGAGCAGTACTTC. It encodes CASSPADRVFYEQYF. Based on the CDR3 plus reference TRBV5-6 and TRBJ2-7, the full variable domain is DAGVTQSPTHLIKTRGQQVTLRCSPKSGHDTVSWYQQALGQGPQFIFQYYEEEERQRGNFPDRFSGHQFPNYSSELNVNALLLGDSALYLCASSPADRVFYEQYFGPGTRLTVT.

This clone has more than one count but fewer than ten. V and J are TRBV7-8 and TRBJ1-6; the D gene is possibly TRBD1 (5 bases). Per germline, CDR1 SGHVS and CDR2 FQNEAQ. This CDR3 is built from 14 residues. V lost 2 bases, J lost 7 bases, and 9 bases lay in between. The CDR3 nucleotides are TGTGCCAGCAGCTTATTTGGGGGGAATTCACCCCTCCACTTT. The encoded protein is CASSLFGGNSPLHF.

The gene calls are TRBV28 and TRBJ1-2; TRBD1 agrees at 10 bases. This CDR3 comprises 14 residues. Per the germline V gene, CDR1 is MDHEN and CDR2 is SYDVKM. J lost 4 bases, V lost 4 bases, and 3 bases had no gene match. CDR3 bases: TGTGCCAGCAGTTCCGGGACAGGGGCCTATGGCTACACCTTC. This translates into CASSSGTGAYGYTF.

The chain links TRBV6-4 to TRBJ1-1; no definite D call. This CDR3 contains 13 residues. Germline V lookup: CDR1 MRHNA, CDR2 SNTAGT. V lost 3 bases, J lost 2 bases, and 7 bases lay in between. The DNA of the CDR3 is TGTGCCAGCAGTGAGACTGCTAACACTGAAGCTTTCTTT. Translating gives CASSETANTEAFF.

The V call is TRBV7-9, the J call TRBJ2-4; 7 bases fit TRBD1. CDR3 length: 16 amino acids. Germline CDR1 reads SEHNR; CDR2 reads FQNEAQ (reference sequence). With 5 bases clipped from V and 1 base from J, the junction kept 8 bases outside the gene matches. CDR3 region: CASSRSRDSAKNIQYF. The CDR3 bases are TGTGCCAGCAGCAGATCACGGGACAGTGCCAAAAACATTCAGTACTTC.

The CDR3 DNA is TGTGCCAGCAGCTTCTCGGATACGCAGTATTTT. Translation gives CASSFSDTQYF. The chain has TRBV7-9 and TRBJ2-3, with D uncertain. Germline CDR1 SEHNR, CDR2 FQNEAQ (reference sequence). Trimming pared 3 bases from V and 6 bases from J, leaving 4 bases between. The CDR3 sequence is 11 residues long.

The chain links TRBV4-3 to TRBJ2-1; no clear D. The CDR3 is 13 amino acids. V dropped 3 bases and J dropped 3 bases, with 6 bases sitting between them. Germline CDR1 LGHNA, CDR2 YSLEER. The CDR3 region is CASSQANYNEQFF. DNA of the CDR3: TGCGCCAGCAGCCAGGCCAACTACAATGAGCAGTTCTTC.

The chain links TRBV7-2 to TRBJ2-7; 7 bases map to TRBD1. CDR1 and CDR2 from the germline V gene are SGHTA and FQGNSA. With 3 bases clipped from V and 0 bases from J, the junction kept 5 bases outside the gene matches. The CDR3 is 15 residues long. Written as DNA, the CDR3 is TGTGCCAGCAGCTTCAGACAGGGAAGCTCCTACGAGCAGTACTTC. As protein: CASSFRQGSSYEQYF.

CDR3 sequence reads: CASRLMSGGNEQYF. The CDR3 DNA sequence: TGTGCCAGCAGATTGATGTCAGGGGGGAACGAGCAGTACTTC. The chain is built from TRBV11-3 and TRBJ2-7; possible D gene TRBD1, 7 bases. Germline lookup yields CDR1 SGHNT and CDR2 YENEEA. The CDR3 has 14 residues. V lost 6 bases, J lost 5 bases, and 17 bases lay in between. Based on the CDR3 plus reference TRBV11-3 and TRBJ2-7, the full variable domain is EAGVVQSPRYKIIEKKQPVAFWCNPISGHNTLYWYLQNLGQGPELLIRYENEEAVDDSQLPKDRFSAERLKGVDSTLKIQPAELGDSAVYLCASRLMSGGNEQYFGPGTRLTVT.

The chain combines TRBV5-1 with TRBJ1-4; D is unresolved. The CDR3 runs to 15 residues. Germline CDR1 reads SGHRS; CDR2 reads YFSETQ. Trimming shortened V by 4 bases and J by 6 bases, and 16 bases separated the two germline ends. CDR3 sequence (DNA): TGCGCCAGCAGCCCGCGAGAACCCCGGGATGAAAAACTGTTTTTT. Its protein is CASSPREPRDEKLFF.

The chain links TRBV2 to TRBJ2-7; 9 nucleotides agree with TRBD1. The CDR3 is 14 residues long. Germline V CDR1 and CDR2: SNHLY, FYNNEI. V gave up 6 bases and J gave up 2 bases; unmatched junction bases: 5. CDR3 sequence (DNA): TGTGCCAGCAGCCGGGACAGGGAGACCTACGAGCAGTACTTC. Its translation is CASSRDRETYEQYF.

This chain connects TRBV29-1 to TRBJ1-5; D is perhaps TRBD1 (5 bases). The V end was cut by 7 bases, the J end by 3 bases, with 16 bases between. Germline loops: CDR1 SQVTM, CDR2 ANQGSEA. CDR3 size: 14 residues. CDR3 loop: CSAAGGGINQPQHF. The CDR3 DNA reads TGCAGCGCGGCGGGGGGGGGTATCAATCAGCCCCAGCATTTT. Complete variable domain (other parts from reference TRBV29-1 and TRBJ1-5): SAVISQKPSRDICQRGTSLTIQCQVDSQVTMMFWYRQQPGQSLTLIATANQGSEATYESGFVIDKFPISRPNLTFSTLTVSNMSPEDSSIYLCSAAGGGINQPQHFGDGTRLSIL.

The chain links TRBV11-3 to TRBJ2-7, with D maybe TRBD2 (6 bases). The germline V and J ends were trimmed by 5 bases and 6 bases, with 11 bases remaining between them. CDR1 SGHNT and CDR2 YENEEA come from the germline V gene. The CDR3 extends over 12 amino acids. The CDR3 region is CASSLEGGEQYF. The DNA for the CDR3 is TGTGCCAGCAGCCTCGAGGGAGGCGAGCAGTACTTC. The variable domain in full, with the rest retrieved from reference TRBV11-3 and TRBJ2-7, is EAGVVQSPRYKIIEKKQPVAFWCNPISGHNTLYWYLQNLGQGPELLIRYENEEAVDDSQLPKDRFSAERLKGVDSTLKIQPAELGDSAVYLCASSLEGGEQYFGPGTRLTVT.

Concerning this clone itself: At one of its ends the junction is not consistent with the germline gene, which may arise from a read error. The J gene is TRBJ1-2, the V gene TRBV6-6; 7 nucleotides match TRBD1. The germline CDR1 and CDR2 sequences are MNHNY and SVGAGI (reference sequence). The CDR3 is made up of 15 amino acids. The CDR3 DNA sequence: TGTGCCAGCAGTGACTCCAACAGGGGTGCCTATGGCTACACCTTC. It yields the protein CASSDSNRGAYGYTF.